The present entry profiles one T cell receptor beta chain with its context. Its target is not known. The junction and the germline gene differ at one end; a read error may be behind it. 13 Jbeta primers and 60 Vbeta primers were used for the PCR. Clones were read by immunoSEQ multiplex PCR, and TCRdb kept only the in-frame ones, dropping some. The sample shows around 150,000 clones, roughly 75% of them seen only once. This specimen belongs to a study of cytomegalovirus exposure and HLA in healthy donors. Study-wide results and caveats: Segments of the TCR beta V type were, in most cases, productive about 87% or about 30% of the time in an earlier analysis. Fewer N-insertions than the roughly 630-donor mean were reportedly shown by an Asian-associated ancestry cluster in a later analysis. A later analysis linked a missense DCLRE1C variant to TCR beta V- and J-gene trimming.

CDR3 length: 14 residues. CDR1 is SGHRS, CDR2 YFSETQ, per germline. The clonotype comes from a man aged 18 to 29 in good health and CMV-seronegative. This sequence joins TRBV5-1 and TRBJ1-3; D is perhaps TRBD1 (5 bases). Material: PBMCs. The CDR3 DNA follows: TGCGCCAGCAGCGGGGGGGTCTCTGGAGACACCATATATTTT. Protein: CASSGGVSGDTIYF.